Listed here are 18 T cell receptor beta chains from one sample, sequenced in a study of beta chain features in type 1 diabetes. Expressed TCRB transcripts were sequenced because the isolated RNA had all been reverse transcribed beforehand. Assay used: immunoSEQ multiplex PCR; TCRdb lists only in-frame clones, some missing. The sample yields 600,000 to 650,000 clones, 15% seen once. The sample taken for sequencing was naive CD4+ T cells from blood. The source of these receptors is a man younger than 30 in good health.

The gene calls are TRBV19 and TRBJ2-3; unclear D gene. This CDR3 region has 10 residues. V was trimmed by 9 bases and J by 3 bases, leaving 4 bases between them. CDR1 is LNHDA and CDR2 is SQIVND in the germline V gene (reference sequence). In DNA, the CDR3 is TGTGCCAGACGGACAGATACGCAGTATTTT. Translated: CARRTDTQYF.

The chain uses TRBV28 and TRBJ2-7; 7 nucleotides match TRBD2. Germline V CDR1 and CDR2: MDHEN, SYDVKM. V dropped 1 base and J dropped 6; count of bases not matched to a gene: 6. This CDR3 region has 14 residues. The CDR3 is CASSLFRTRGEQYF. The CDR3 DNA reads TGTGCCAGCAGTTTATTTCGGACTAGAGGCGAGCAGTACTTC.

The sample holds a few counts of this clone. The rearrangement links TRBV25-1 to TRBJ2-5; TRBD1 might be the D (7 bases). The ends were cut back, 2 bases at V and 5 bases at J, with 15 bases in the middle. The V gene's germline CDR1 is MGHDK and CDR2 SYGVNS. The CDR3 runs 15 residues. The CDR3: CASSEQGGKPETQYF. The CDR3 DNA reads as TGTGCCAGCAGTGAACAGGGGGGCAAGCCTGAGACCCAGTACTTC.

The CDR3 protein is CASSREAGDAYEQYF. CDR3 nucleotide sequence: TGTGCCAGCAGCCGTGAAGCGGGAGATGCTTACGAGCAGTACTTC. The chain is built from TRBV7-9 and TRBJ2-7, with 8 positions matching TRBD2. J was trimmed by 4 bases and V by 5 bases; bases with no gene match: 10. The CDR3 runs 15 residues. Looked up from germline, CDR1 is SEHNR and CDR2 is FQNEAQ (reference sequence).

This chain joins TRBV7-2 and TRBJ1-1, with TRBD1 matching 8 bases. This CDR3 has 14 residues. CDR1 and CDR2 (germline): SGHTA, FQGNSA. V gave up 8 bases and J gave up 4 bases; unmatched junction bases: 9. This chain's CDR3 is CASAITGGGTEAFF. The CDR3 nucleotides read TGTGCCAGCGCAATCACAGGGGGAGGCACTGAAGCTTTCTTT.

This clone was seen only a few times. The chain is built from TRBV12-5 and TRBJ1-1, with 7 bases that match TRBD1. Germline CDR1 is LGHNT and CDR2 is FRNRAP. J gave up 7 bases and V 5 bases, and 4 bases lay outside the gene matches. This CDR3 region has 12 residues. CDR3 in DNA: TGTGCTAGTGGTGCCCGGGACAGTGAAGCTTTCTTT. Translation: CASGARDSEAFF.

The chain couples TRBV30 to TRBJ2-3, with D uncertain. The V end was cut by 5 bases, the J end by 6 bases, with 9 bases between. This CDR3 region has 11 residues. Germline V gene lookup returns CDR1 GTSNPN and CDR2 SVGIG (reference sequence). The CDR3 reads CAWSATDTQYF. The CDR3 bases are TGTGCCTGGTCAGCCACGGATACGCAGTATTTT.

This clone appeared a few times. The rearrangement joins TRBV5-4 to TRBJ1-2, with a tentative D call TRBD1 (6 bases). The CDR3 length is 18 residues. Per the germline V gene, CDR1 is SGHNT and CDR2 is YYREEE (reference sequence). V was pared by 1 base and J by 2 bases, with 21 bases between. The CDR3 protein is CASSLSRVRGFVNYGYTF. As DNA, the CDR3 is TGTGCCAGCAGCTTGAGTCGAGTCAGGGGTTTCGTAAACTATGGCTACACCTTC.

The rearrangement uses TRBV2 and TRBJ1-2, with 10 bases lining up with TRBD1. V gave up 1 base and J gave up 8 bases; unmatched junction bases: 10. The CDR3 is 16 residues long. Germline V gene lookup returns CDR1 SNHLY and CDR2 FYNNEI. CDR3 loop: CASSEVTGGYLGGYTF. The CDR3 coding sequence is TGTGCCAGCAGTGAAGTGACAGGGGGCTACTTAGGCGGCTACACCTTC.

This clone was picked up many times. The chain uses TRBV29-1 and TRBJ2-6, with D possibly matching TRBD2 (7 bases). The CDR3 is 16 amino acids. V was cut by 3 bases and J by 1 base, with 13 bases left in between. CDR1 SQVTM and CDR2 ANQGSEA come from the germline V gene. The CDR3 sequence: CSVDAGRGSGANVLTF. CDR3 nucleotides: TGCAGCGTTGATGCGGGGAGGGGGTCTGGGGCCAACGTCCTGACTTTC.

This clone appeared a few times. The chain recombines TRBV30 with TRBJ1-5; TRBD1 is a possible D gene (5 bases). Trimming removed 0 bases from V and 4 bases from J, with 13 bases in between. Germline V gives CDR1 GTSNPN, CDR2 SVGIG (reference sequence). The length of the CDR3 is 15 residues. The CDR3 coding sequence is TGTGCCTGGAGTGTAGGGGTGGGGAGGAATCAGCCCCAGCATTTT. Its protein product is CAWSVGVGRNQPQHF.

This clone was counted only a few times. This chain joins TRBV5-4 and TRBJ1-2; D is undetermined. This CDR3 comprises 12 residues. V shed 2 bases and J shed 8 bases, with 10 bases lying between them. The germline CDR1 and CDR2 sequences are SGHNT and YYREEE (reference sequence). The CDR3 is CASSFRGSGYTF. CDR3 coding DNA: TGTGCCAGCAGCTTTAGAGGTTCGGGCTACACCTTC.

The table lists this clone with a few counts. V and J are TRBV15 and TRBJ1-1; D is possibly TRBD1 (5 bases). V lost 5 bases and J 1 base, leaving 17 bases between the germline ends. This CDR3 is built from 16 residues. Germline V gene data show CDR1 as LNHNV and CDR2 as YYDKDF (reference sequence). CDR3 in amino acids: CATSPRSGRANTEAFF. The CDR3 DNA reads TGTGCCACCAGCCCTAGGTCGGGACGGGCGAACACTGAAGCTTTCTTT. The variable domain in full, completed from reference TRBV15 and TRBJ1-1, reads DAMVIQNPRYQVTQFGKPVTLSCSQTLNHNVMYWYQQKSSQAPKLLFHYYDKDFNNEADTPDNFQSRRPNTSFCFLDIRSPGLGDTAMYLCATSPRSGRANTEAFFGQGTRLTVV.

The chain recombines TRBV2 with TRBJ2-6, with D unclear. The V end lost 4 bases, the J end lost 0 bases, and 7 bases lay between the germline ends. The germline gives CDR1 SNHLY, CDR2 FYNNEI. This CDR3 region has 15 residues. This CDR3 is CASSVDLSGANVLTF. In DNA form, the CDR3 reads TGTGCCAGCAGTGTTGACCTCTCTGGGGCCAACGTCCTGACTTTC.

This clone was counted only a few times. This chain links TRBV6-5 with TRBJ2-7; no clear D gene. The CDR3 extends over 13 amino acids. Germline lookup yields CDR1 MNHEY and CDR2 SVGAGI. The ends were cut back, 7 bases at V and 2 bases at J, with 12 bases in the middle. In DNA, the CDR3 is TGTGCCAGCAAGCGACGCCTCGCCTACGAGCAGTACTTC. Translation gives CASKRRLAYEQYF.

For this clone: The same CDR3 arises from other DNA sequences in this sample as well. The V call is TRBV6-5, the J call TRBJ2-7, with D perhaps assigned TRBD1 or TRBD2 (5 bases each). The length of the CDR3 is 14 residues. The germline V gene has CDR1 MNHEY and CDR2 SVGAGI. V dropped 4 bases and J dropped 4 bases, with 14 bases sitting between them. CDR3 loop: CASSFRDRRYEQYF. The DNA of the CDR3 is TGTGCCAGCAGTTTCCGGGACCGTAGGTACGAGCAGTACTTC.

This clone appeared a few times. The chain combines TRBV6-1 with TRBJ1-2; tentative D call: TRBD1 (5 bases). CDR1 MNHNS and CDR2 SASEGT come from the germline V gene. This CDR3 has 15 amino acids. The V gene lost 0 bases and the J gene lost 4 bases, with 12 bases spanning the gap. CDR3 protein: CASSEAGARVYGYTF. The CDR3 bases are TGTGCCAGCAGTGAAGCAGGCGCCAGGGTCTATGGCTACACCTTC.

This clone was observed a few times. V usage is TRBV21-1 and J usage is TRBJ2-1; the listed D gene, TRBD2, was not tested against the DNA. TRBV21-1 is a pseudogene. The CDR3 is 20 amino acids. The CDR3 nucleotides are TGTGCCAGCAGCAGAACCGCGGGGACTACCTTCGAGGAGCCCTACAATGAGCAGTTCTTC. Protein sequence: CASSRTAGTTFEEPYNEQFF.